These T cell receptor beta chains were read from a single sample in a study of T-cell memory formation after mild COVID-19. One entry per CDR3 protein, called by TCRdb with MiXCR from the 5' RACE reads. The table shows hundreds of thousands of distinct CDR3 sequences, with around a sixth occurring only once. The sample comprised PBMCs or a T cell subset sorted from them (not recorded which). The receptors originated from a man aged 18 to 29 who had mild COVID-19 (a few samples of this study predate the infection). Cell type and time point are not known. Each CDR3 is given with its conserved first and last residue. D genes are given only for firm matches. Clone size is not always given. Where it is, it says once, few, many or a class for expanded clones.

d_call clone_size j_call v_call cdr3_aa cdr3_nt
TRBD1 - TRBJ1-6 TRBV6-6 CASRSPGQNLFPLHF TGTGCCAGCAGGTCACCGGGACAGAATTTATTTCCCCTCCACTTT
- few TRBJ2-1 TRBV4-3 CASSQAQDAYLNEQFF TGCGCCAGCAGCCAAGCGCAGGACGCCTATCTTAATGAGCAGTTCTTC
- - TRBJ2-1 TRBV29-1 CSVDPGIDEQFF TGCAGCGTTGACCCCGGGATCGATGAGCAGTTCTTC
TRBD1 - TRBJ2-7 TRBV28 CASTPGQIRVGQYF TGTGCCAGCACACCGGGACAGATCCGTGTAGGGCAGTACTTC
- few TRBJ1-2 TRBV7-2 CASSLGYREMDYTF TGTGCCAGCAGCTTAGGGTACAGGGAGATGGACTACACCTTC
- few TRBJ1-6 TRBV6-6 CASSSPQLVSPLHF TGTGCCAGCAGTTCTCCCCAGCTGGTCTCACCCCTCCACTTT
- few TRBJ2-5 TRBV4-1 CASSQPGVGETQYF TGCGCCAGCAGCCAACCAGGGGTTGGAGAGACCCAGTACTTC
- - TRBJ2-5 TRBV5-4 CASSLGHSETQYF TGTGCCAGCAGCTTGGGACATTCAGAGACCCAGTACTTC
- few TRBJ1-2 TRBV27 CASSHYRSANYGYTF TGTGCCAGCAGTCACTACAGGTCAGCTAACTATGGCTACACCTTC
- few TRBJ1-1 TRBV14 CASSSGVNTEAFF TGTGCCAGCAGCTCCGGGGTGAACACTGAAGCTTTCTTT
TRBD1 - TRBJ1-4 TRBV29-1 CSAARQGTTNEKLFF TGCAGCGCCGCGAGACAGGGGACAACTAATGAAAAACTGTTTTTT
- - TRBJ2-2 TRBV11-1 CASSSHGLGGPITGELFF TGTGCCAGCAGCTCCCATGGACTGGGGGGGCCTATCACCGGGGAGCTGTTTTTT
TRBD1 few TRBJ2-6 TRBV7-9 CASSSDRAPGANVLTF TGTGCCAGCAGCTCGGACAGGGCCCCTGGGGCCAACGTCCTGACTTTC
- - TRBJ2-1 TRBV7-9 CASSPVNGAREQFF TGTGCCAGCAGCCCAGTGAACGGGGCGCGGGAGCAGTTCTTC
TRBD2 - TRBJ2-3 TRBV10-3 CAISDPSGYTDTQYF TGTGCCATCAGTGACCCTAGCGGGTACACAGATACGCAGTATTTT
TRBD2 few TRBJ2-5 TRBV7-2 CASRKLAGWETQYF TGTGCCAGCAGGAAACTAGCGGGGTGGGAGACCCAGTACTTC
TRBD1 - TRBJ2-3 TRBV7-2 CASSYQGATDTQYF TGTGCCAGCAGCTACCAGGGGGCTACAGATACGCAGTATTTT
TRBD1 - TRBJ2-4 TRBV7-2 CASSWAGGQGLGDIQYF TGTGCCAGCAGCTGGGCAGGGGGACAGGGCTTAGGGGACATTCAGTACTTC
- few TRBJ2-5 TRBV29-1 CSAQRGETQYF TGCAGCGCCCAAAGGGGGGAGACCCAGTACTTC
TRBD1 - TRBJ2-7 TRBV20-1 CSARASEDRDAEQYF TGCAGTGCTAGAGCTTCAGAGGACAGGGACGCCGAGCAGTACTTC
- - TRBJ2-7 TRBV27 CASSLSRNSYEQYF TGTGCCAGCAGTTTATCGAGGAACTCCTACGAGCAGTACTTC
- few TRBJ1-1 TRBV20-1 CSAQGDTEAFF TGCAGTGCTCAGGGAGACACTGAAGCTTTCTTT
- - TRBJ2-3 TRBV20-1 CSASRASDTQYF TGCAGTGCTAGCAGAGCGTCAGATACGCAGTATTTT